Each of the 5 T cell receptor beta chains below was sequenced from the same sample in a study of CD8 T cells in Susac syndrome (dated by TCRdb to between 2017 and 2020). Library preparation used the immunoSEQ multiplex PCR assay. RNA was extracted using the RNeasy kit, and about 0.5 to 1 ug of the RNA was reverse transcribed with random hexamers. TCRdb handled the public reads itself, with Q25 trimming in fastp and clone calling in MiXCR, and kept productive beta chains. CDR3 protein duplicates are merged, each entry listing the most common genes and DNA. The sample profile shows about 180,000 distinct CDR3 sequences; around 95% of them were found once. The leading ten clones occupy around 0.12% of the sample. The source material was CD4+ T cells from PBMCs. These receptors all come from a human donor with Susac syndrome.

The J gene is TRBJ2-2, the V gene TRBV2, with 8 bases fitting TRBD2. This CDR3 is built from 15 residues. CDR1 and CDR2 from the germline V gene are SNHLY and FYNNEI. V shed 10 bases and J 6 bases; nucleotides not matched to a gene: 13. The CDR3 nucleotides read TGTGCCACGGCGGGGGGAAAGAGTAACGCCGGGGAGCTGTTTTTT. As protein: CATAGGKSNAGELFF.

V and J are TRBV19 and TRBJ2-2; 14 bases match TRBD2. The CDR3 is made up of 14 amino acids. Germline assignment: CDR1 LNHDA and CDR2 SQIVND (reference sequence). Germline trimming cut 9 bases from V and 6 bases from J; bases unmatched to any gene: 3. CDR3 coding DNA: TGTGCCAGCGTGACTAGCGGGGGGGCCGGGGAGCTGTTTTTT. It specifies CASVTSGGAGELFF.

The chain recombines TRBV6-2 or TRBV6-3 with TRBJ2-1; tentative D call: TRBD2 (5 bases). From germline, CDR1 is MNHEY and CDR2 SVGEGT. The CDR3 sequence is 15 residues long. V dropped 6 bases and J dropped 2 bases, with 14 bases sitting between them. The CDR3 nucleotides read TGTGCCAGCAGAACGAGCGGAAACGCCTACAATGAGCAGTTCTTC. It is translated as CASRTSGNAYNEQFF.

This clonotype has only one observation. V usage is TRBV9 and J usage is TRBJ1-1, with a possible D match to TRBD1 (5 bases). V dropped 0 bases and J dropped 0 bases, with 9 bases sitting between them. Germline V gives CDR1 SGDLS, CDR2 YYNGEE. The CDR3 is 15 amino acids. Here the CDR3 reads CASSVGGDLNTEAFF. CDR3 sequence (DNA): TGTGCCAGCAGCGTAGGAGGGGATTTGAACACTGAAGCTTTCTTT. The entire variable domain, with the rest obtained from reference TRBV9 and TRBJ1-1, is as follows: DSGVTQTPKHLITATGQRVTLRCSPRSGDLSVYWYQQSLDQGLQFLIQYYNGEERAKGNILERFSAQQFPDLHSELNLSSLELGDSALYFCASSVGGDLNTEAFFGQGTRLTVV.

V usage is TRBV28 and J usage is TRBJ2-7; D is uncertain. This CDR3 has 11 residues. V was pared by 6 bases and J by 3 bases, with 6 bases between. In germline, CDR1 is MDHEN, CDR2 SYDVKM. Written as DNA, the CDR3 is TGTGCCAGCAGGCTTAACTACGAGCAGTACTTC. It translates to CASRLNYEQYF.